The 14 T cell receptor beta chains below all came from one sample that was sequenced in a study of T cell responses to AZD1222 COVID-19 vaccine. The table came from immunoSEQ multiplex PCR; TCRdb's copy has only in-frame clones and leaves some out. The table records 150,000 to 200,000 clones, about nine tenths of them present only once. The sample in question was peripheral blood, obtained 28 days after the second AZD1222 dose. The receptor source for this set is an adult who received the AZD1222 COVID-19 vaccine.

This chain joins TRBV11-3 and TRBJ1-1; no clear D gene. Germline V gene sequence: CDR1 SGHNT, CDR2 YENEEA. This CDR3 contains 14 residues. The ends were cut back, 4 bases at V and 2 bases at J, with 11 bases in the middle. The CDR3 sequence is CASSSSGVNTEAFF. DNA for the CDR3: TGTGCCAGCAGCTCCTCGGGCGTAAACACTGAAGCTTTCTTT.

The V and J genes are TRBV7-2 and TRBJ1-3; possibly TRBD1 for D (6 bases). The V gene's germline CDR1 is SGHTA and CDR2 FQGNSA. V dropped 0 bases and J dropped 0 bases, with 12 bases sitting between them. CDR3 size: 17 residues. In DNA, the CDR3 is TGTGCCAGCAGCTTAGCGCACCAGGGGATCTCTGGAAACACCATATATTTT. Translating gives CASSLAHQGISGNTIYF.

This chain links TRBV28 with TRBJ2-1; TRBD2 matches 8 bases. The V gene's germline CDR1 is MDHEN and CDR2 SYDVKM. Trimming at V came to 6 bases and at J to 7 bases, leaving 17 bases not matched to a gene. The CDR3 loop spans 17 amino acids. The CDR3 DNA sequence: TGTGCCAGCAGCCTCGCCCACCGGGGGGGCTTTGAGAATGAGCAGTTCTTC. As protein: CASSLAHRGGFENEQFF.

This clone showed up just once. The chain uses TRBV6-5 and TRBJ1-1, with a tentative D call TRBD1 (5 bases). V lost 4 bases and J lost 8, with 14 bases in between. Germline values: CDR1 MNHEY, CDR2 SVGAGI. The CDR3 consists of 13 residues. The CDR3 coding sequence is TGTGCCAGCAGTTTTCAGATAGGGGCGGAAGCTTTCTTT. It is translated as CASSFQIGAEAFF.

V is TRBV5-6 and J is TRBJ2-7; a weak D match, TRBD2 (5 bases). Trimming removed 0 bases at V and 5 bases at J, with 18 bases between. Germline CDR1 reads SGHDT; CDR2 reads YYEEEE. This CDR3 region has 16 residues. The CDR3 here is CASSLVGTSFSHEQYF. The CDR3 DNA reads TGTGCCAGCAGCTTGGTCGGAACTAGTTTTAGCCACGAGCAGTACTTC.

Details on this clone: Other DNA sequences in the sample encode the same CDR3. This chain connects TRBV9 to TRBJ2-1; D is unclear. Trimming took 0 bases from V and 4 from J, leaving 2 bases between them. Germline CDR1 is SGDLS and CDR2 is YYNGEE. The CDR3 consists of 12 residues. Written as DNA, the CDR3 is TGTGCCAGCAGCGTAGGGTACAATGAGCAGTTCTTC. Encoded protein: CASSVGYNEQFF.

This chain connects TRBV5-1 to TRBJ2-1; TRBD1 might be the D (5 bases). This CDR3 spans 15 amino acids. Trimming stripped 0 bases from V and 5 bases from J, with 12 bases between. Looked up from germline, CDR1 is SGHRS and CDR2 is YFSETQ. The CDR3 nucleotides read TGCGCCAGCAGCTTGGGCCACCAGGGTGACAATGAGCAGTTCTTC. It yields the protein CASSLGHQGDNEQFF.

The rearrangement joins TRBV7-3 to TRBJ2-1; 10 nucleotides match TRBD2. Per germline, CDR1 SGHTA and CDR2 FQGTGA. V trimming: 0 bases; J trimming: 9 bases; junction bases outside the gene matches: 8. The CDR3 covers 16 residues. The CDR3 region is CASSLTTSGRGGEQFF. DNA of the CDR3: TGTGCCAGCAGCTTAACGACTAGCGGGCGCGGAGGTGAGCAGTTCTTC.

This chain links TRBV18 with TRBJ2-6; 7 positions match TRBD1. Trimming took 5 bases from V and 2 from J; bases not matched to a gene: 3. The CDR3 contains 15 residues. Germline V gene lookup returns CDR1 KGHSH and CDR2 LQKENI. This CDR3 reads CASSTDRAGANVLTF. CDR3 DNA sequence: TGTGCCAGCTCAACCGACAGGGCTGGGGCCAACGTCCTGACTTTC.

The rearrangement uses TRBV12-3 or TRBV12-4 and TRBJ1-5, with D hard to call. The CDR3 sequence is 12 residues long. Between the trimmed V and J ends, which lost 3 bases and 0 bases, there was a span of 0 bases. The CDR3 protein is CASSFSNQPQHF. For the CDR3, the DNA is TGTGCCAGCAGTTTTAGCAATCAGCCCCAGCATTTT.

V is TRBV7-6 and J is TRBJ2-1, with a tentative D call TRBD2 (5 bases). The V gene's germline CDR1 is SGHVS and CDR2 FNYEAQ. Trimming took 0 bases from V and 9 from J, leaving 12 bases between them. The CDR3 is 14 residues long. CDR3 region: CASSLAEYRGEQFF. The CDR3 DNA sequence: TGTGCCAGCAGCTTAGCCGAATATCGGGGTGAGCAGTTCTTC.

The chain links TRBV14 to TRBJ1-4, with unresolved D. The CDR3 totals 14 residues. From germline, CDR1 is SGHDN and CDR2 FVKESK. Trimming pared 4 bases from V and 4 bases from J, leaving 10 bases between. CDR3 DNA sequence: TGTGCCAGCAGCCGATTGGGCAATAATGAAAAACTGTTTTTT. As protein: CASSRLGNNEKLFF.

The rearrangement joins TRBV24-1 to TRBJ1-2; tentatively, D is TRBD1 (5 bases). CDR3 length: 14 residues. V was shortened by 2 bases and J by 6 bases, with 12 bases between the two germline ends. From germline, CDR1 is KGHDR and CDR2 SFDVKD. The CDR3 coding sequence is TGTGCCACCAGTGATTCTTCACGGACAAATGGCTACACCTTC. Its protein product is CATSDSSRTNGYTF.

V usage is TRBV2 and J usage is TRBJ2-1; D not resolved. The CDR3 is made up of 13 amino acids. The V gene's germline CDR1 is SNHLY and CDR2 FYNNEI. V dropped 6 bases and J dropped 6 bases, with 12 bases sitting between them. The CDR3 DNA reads TGTGCCAGCAGGGATTCTCCCTTCAATGAGCAGTTCTTC. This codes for CASRDSPFNEQFF. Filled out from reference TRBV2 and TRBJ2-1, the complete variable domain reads EPEVTQTPSHQVTQMGQEVILRCVPISNHLYFYWYRQILGQKVEFLVSFYNNEISEKSEIFDDQFSVERPDGSNFTLKIRSTKLEDSAMYFCASRDSPFNEQFFGPGTRLTVL.